This T cell receptor beta chain comes out of a study of human T cells and chemical hapten exposure. About the study: Throughout the approximately 24-week study, diphenylcyclopropenone was applied weekly to the patients' scalps. Chiefly female patients presented with alopecia areata, totalis or universalis. Study-level results: There was alopecia in the donors, so their immune response may differ from that of healthy people.

This sample's time point: patch test 1, 2 weeks after DPC sensitization. Regarding treatment: therapeutic diphenylcyclopropenone sensitization with weekly scalp DPC. The starting material, unfractionated whole blood, was used for total RNA extraction. The study's library attached unique molecular identifiers to single cDNA molecules. TCRdb passed the RACE reads through MiXCR, listing each CDR3 protein once. The table has around 44,000 distinct CDR3 sequences, under 4.5% seen once. In this sample, this clonotype turned up a few times. Antigen: not known. This TCR was recovered from a middle-aged man with alopecia areata. Some clones in this sample may be carry-over from other donors' samples. Source: whole blood, taken in connection with sensitization to the hapten diphenylcyclopropenone (DPC).

In DNA form, the CDR3 reads TGTGCCAGCAGCTACTTCACGGGACAGGGTATTTTTGAAAAACTGTTTTTT. Encoded protein: CASSYFTGQGIFEKLFF. This chain joins TRBV3-1 and TRBJ1-4; the match to TRBD1 covers 9 bases. CDR3 size: 17 residues. The junction had 14 bases not matched to a gene; V was cut back by 5 bases and J by 7 bases. CDR1 is LGHDT and CDR2 is YNNKEL in the germline V gene (reference sequence).